The rows below give T cell receptor beta chains drawn from one sample of a study of PD-L1 blockade in urothelial cancer. Some clones are missing from TCRdb's copy, which holds only in-frame ones; the method was immunoSEQ multiplex PCR. The sample includes approximately 52,000 clones, approximately 80% of them seen just once. Specimen: PBMCs, collected around atezolizumab (anti-PD-L1) treatment. The receptors derive from a man aged 70 or older with urothelial cancer. Each CDR3 is given with its conserved first and last residue. D genes are given only for firm matches. A clone size is listed for some rows: how often the clone was seen (once, few, many), or a class if it is expanded.

clone_size	cdr3_length	v_call	d_call	j_call	cdr3_nt	cdr3_aa
-	15	TRBV7-2	-	TRBJ1-2	TGTGCCAGCAGCTTAAGTCAGAACGTCTACTATGGCTACACCTTC	CASSLSQNVYYGYTF
-	17	TRBV4-1	-	TRBJ2-5	TGCGCCAGCAGCCAAGCCCTCCTTACAGGGAGCGGAGAGACCCAGTACTTC	CASSQALLTGSGETQYF
-	17	TRBV5-5	TRBD2	TRBJ2-2	TGTGCCAGCAGCGGGGGACTAGCGGGGGGGCTCACCGGGGAGCTGTTTTTT	CASSGGLAGGLTGELFF
-	12	TRBV18	TRBD1	TRBJ2-7	TGTGCCAGCTCACCGAGGACAGGCGAGCAGTACTTC	CASSPRTGEQYF
-	11	TRBV2	TRBD1	TRBJ1-1	TGTGCCGGTGTTCGACAGGGTGAAGCTTTCTTT	CAGVRQGEAFF
few	16	TRBV7-2	TRBD2	TRBJ2-3	TGTGCCAGCACCTCCCTCGCGGGAGGCCCCACAGATACGCAGTATTTT	CASTSLAGGPTDTQYF
-	13	TRBV5-4	TRBD2	TRBJ2-1	TGTGCCAGCAGCCTTCGGACTAGCGATTCTCAGTTCTTC	CASSLRTSDSQFF
-	18	TRBV7-9	-	TRBJ1-1	TGTGCCAGCAGCTTTCGCCTCCCAGGTATGGGGGGAAAAACTGAAGCTTTCTTT	CASSFRLPGMGGKTEAFF
-	13	TRBV6-6	-	TRBJ1-1	TGTGCCAGCAGCCAAGACAGTAACACTGAAGCTTTCTTT	CASSQDSNTEAFF
few	13	TRBV2	-	TRBJ2-7	TGTGCCACCGCCCAGGGGCGCGGGTACGAGCAGTACTTC	CATAQGRGYEQYF
-	12	TRBV6-5	-	TRBJ1-3	TGTGCCAGCAGCGCAGTTGGAAACACCATATATTTT	CASSAVGNTIYF
-	15	TRBV19	-	TRBJ2-7	TGTGCCAGTAGTATAGATAGTAGGACAGACCTGCCTAGGGACTTC	CASSIDSRTDLPRDF
-	13	TRBV28	-	TRBJ1-1	TGTGCCAGCAGGGCGGGGGGGAGCACTGAAGCTTTCTTT	CASRAGGSTEAFF
-	15	TRBV11-2	-	TRBJ2-1	TGTGCCAGCAGCCTCACCTACAGGGAAGGCAATGAGCAGTTCTTC	CASSLTYREGNEQFF
-	15	TRBV4-3	-	TRBJ2-2	TGCGCCAGTTCACCCGGGACTCCGAACACCGGGGAGCTGTTTTTT	CASSPGTPNTGELFF
few	15	TRBV7-2	TRBD1	TRBJ1-5	TGTGCCAGCAGCCGGGACAGGAATAGCAATCAGCCCCAGCATTTT	CASSRDRNSNQPQHF
-	15	TRBV5-1	-	TRBJ2-3	TGCGCCAGCAGCTTGGAGGGACTCAACACAGATACGCAGTATTTT	CASSLEGLNTDTQYF
-	15	TRBV10-3	TRBD2	TRBJ2-1	TGTGCCATCACCTCTAGCGGGGGGGCTCGGAATGAGCAGTTCTTC	CAITSSGGARNEQFF
once	15	TRBV28	TRBD1	TRBJ2-3	TGTGCCAGCAGTACCGGGACAGGGTGGTCCGATACGCAGTATTTT	CASSTGTGWSDTQYF
-	14	TRBV4-3	-	TRBJ2-2	TGCGCCAGCAGCCACAGGGTTCGGACCGGGGAGCTGTTTTTT	CASSHRVRTGELFF
few	17	TRBV28	TRBD1	TRBJ1-5	TGTGCCAGCACCTCCGTGGGGGACAGGGTGTACGATCAGCCCCAGCATTTT	CASTSVGDRVYDQPQHF
-	15	TRBV7-9	-	TRBJ1-1	TGTGCCAGCAGCTTAGCGATAGACATGAACACTGAAGCTTTCTTT	CASSLAIDMNTEAFF
-	15	TRBV5-1	-	TRBJ2-2	TGCGCCAGCAGCTTGCAAGGACAGTCAACCGGGGAGCTGTTTTTT	CASSLQGQSTGELFF
-	15	TRBV28	TRBD2	TRBJ2-3	TGTGCCAGCAGTTTCCCCAGCGGGAGATTAGATACGCAGTATTTT	CASSFPSGRLDTQYF
-	17	TRBV4-1	TRBD2	TRBJ2-1	TGCGCCAGCAGCCAAGCCGTGGGGCTAGCGGAATACAATGAGCAGTTCTTC	CASSQAVGLAEYNEQFF
-	15	TRBV30	TRBD1	TRBJ2-7	TGTGCCTGGAGCCCCGGGACAGGGAGCTCCTACGAGCAGTACTTC	CAWSPGTGSSYEQYF
-	12	TRBV6-5	-	TRBJ1-5	TGTGCCAGCAGCCCGGGAGTTGGGCCCCAGCATTTT	CASSPGVGPQHF
-	15	TRBV7-6	-	TRBJ2-2	TGTGCCACTTCGCTTATCCTGCGCGGCACCGGGGAGCTGTTTTTT	CATSLILRGTGELFF
few	20	TRBV4-1	TRBD1	TRBJ1-5	TGCGCCAGCAGCCACCCCACCTCCGTGACAGGGAGGTATAGCAATCAGCCCCAGCATTTT	CASSHPTSVTGRYSNQPQHF
-	14	TRBV7-2	-	TRBJ2-5	TGTGCCAGCAGCTTAACAAGGGACAAAGAGACCCAGTACTTC	CASSLTRDKETQYF
once	14	TRBV7-9	TRBD1	TRBJ1-6	TGTGCCAGCAGCCTACGGACAGGGGGTTCACCCCTCCACTTT	CASSLRTGGSPLHF
once	14	TRBV5-1	-	TRBJ2-2	TGCGCCAGCAGCTTGTTTAGTGGCACCGGGGAGCTGTTTTTT	CASSLFSGTGELFF
-	14	TRBV19	TRBD1	TRBJ1-5	TGTGCCACCTGGGACAGGGGGAGCAATCAGCCCCAGCATTTT	CATWDRGSNQPQHF
-	16	TRBV5-1	TRBD1	TRBJ1-2	TGCGCCAGCAGCTTGGGGACAGGGCTTACTAACTATGGCTACACCTTC	CASSLGTGLTNYGYTF
-	16	TRBV18	-	TRBJ2-6	TGTGCCAGCTCGGAAAGACAGGCCTCTGGGGCCAACGTCCTGACTTTC	CASSERQASGANVLTF
-	14	TRBV5-1	-	TRBJ2-3	TGCGCCAGCAGCTTAGAGCGCCTCACAGATACGCAGTATTTT	CASSLERLTDTQYF
-	15	TRBV7-3	TRBD2	TRBJ2-5	TGTGCCAGCAGCGTACAAGCGGGAGTGTGGGAGACCCAGTACTTC	CASSVQAGVWETQYF
-	12	TRBV29-1	TRBD1	TRBJ1-1	TGCAGCGTCCTCGACAGGGTGTTCGGAGCTTTCTTT	CSVLDRVFGAFF
-	16	TRBV30	TRBD1	TRBJ1-5	TGTGCCTGGAGTGTACCCTCAGGGGGCCGAGGTCAGCCCCAGCATTTT	CAWSVPSGGRGQPQHF
-	16	TRBV5-5	-	TRBJ2-2	TGTGCCAGCAGCTTCCCCGCGGGGGCCAACACCGGGGAGCTGTTTTTT	CASSFPAGANTGELFF
-	14	TRBV5-4	-	TRBJ1-2	TGTGCCAGCAGCTTGGCGGGAGACAACTATGGCTACACCTTC	CASSLAGDNYGYTF